The 18 T cell receptor beta chains below come from one sample, sequenced in a study of cytomegalovirus exposure and HLA in healthy donors. The PCR ran on 60 Vbeta and 13 Jbeta primers. The table came from immunoSEQ multiplex PCR; TCRdb's copy has only in-frame clones and leaves some out. The sample includes over 75,000 clones, about 80% of them seen just once. The sample taken for sequencing was PBMCs. The source of these receptors is a female donor in good health and CMV-seronegative.

In this sample, this clone turned up a few times. This chain connects TRBV5-1 to TRBJ1-1; the D gene is possibly TRBD1 (5 bases). CDR1 is SGHRS, CDR2 YFSETQ, per germline. The CDR3 spans 14 residues. Trimming cost V 4 bases and J 0 bases, with 10 bases left between them. Here the CDR3 reads CASSAWGVNTEAFF. CDR3 coding DNA: TGCGCCAGCAGCGCATGGGGGGTGAACACTGAAGCTTTCTTT.

The rearrangement links TRBV20-1 to TRBJ1-2, with D unclear. Germline CDR1 DFQATT, CDR2 SNEGSKA (reference sequence). The V and J ends lost 6 bases and 6 bases respectively, with 11 bases between them. The CDR3 contains 11 residues. The CDR3, as DNA: TGCAGTGCCCTTATATTTGATGGCTACACCTTC. Translating it yields CSALIFDGYTF.

The chain couples TRBV12-5 to TRBJ2-1, with a tentative D call TRBD1 (5 bases). Trimming took off 0 bases at V and 5 bases at J, with 11 bases between the two ends. The CDR3 runs to 15 residues. CDR1 is LGHNT, CDR2 FRNRAP, per germline. In nucleotides, the CDR3 is TGTGCTAGTGGTTTGGTATGGGGCTCACACAATGAGCAGTTCTTC. Its translation is CASGLVWGSHNEQFF.

This chain connects TRBV28 to TRBJ1-5; 9 positions agree with TRBD1. The CDR3 covers 16 residues. Per germline, CDR1 MDHEN and CDR2 SYDVKM. V trimming: 5 bases; J trimming: 4 bases; junction bases outside the gene matches: 9. The CDR3 spells CASSQTGGRQNQPQHF. The CDR3 DNA reads as TGTGCCAGCAGTCAAACAGGGGGCCGTCAAAATCAGCCCCAGCATTTT.

This rearrangement joins TRBV5-4 to TRBJ2-1; 15 bases align to TRBD2. This CDR3 contains 17 residues. Per the germline V gene, CDR1 is SGHNT and CDR2 is YYREEE (reference sequence). The J segment lost 6 bases and the V segment lost 4 bases, leaving 8 bases of the junction unmatched. In nucleotides, the CDR3 is TGTGCCAGCAGCACTGGACTAGCGGGAGGGATGGGCAATGAGCAGTTCTTC. It specifies CASSTGLAGGMGNEQFF.

The rearrangement uses TRBV5-4 and TRBJ1-1; D uncertain. The CDR3 runs 11 residues. Germline V gives CDR1 SGHNT, CDR2 YYREEE (reference sequence). V was trimmed by 4 bases and J by 7 bases, leaving 8 bases between them. The CDR3 nucleotides read TGTGCCAGCAGCGGAGACGGTGAAGCTTTCTTT. It encodes CASSGDGEAFF.

This clone has only one observation. The chain combines TRBV6-6 with TRBJ2-7; perhaps TRBD2 as D (7 bases). Per the germline V gene, CDR1 is MNHNY and CDR2 is SVGAGI (reference sequence). The V end was cut by 4 bases, the J end by 4 bases, with 14 bases between. The length of the CDR3 is 14 residues. The CDR3 loop is CASSSGGGPYEQYF. The CDR3 DNA reads as TGTGCCAGCAGTTCTGGGGGGGGGCCGTACGAGCAGTACTTC.

The gene calls are TRBV9 and TRBJ2-1; 11 bases align to TRBD1. Germline-derived CDR1 and CDR2 are SGDLS and YYNGEE. V lost 4 bases, J lost 8 bases, and 8 bases stayed unmatched. This CDR3 contains 15 residues. The CDR3 region has the DNA TGTGCCAGCAGCCCTCGGACAGGGGGCCAACATGAGCAGTTCTTC. Amino acid sequence: CASSPRTGGQHEQFF. The entire variable domain, with the rest obtained from reference TRBV9 and TRBJ2-1, is as follows: DSGVTQTPKHLITATGQRVTLRCSPRSGDLSVYWYQQSLDQGLQFLIQYYNGEERAKGNILERFSAQQFPDLHSELNLSSLELGDSALYFCASSPRTGGQHEQFFGPGTRLTVL.

J is TRBJ1-2 and V is TRBV28, with TRBD1 as a possible D gene (6 bases). Trimming took 5 bases from V and 6 from J, leaving 19 bases between them. Germline loops: CDR1 MDHEN, CDR2 SYDVKM. This CDR3 is 15 amino acids long. CDR3 nucleotides: TGTGCCAGCAGTGGACAGCTTATGAGGTGGAATGGCTACACCTTC. It encodes CASSGQLMRWNGYTF.

The gene calls are TRBV19 and TRBJ2-1, with 7 bases matching TRBD2. Unmatched junction bases numbered 6, after V lost 4 bases and J lost 6 bases. Germline-derived CDR1 and CDR2 are LNHDA and SQIVND (reference sequence). This CDR3 has 14 residues. CDR3 in amino acids: CASSKGTSANEQFF. The CDR3, as DNA: TGTGCCAGTAGTAAGGGTACTAGCGCCAATGAGCAGTTCTTC.

This sequence joins TRBV5-6 and TRBJ1-2; D remains ambiguous. V lost 0 bases and J 5 bases, leaving 5 bases between the germline ends. Germline V lookup: CDR1 SGHDT, CDR2 YYEEEE. This CDR3 has 12 residues. The CDR3 bases are TGTGCCAGCAGCTTGGGGGAGTATGGCTACACCTTC. It specifies CASSLGEYGYTF.

The V call is TRBV28, the J call TRBJ1-1, with TRBD1 as a possible D gene (6 bases). Germline V gene sequence: CDR1 MDHEN, CDR2 SYDVKM. CDR3 length: 17 amino acids. The V end was cut by 3 bases, the J end by 0 bases, with 17 bases between. The CDR3 DNA reads as TGTGCCAGCAGTTTGTGGCAGGGGTCGGGTGTGAACACTGAAGCTTTCTTT. Protein sequence: CASSLWQGSGVNTEAFF.

This clone was counted a few times. The gene calls are TRBV6-5 and TRBJ1-1, with a tentative D call TRBD1 (6 bases). The CDR3 is 14 amino acids. Between the trimmed V and J ends, which lost 5 bases and 1 base, there was a span of 11 bases. Looked up from germline, CDR1 is MNHEY and CDR2 is SVGAGI. The CDR3 protein is CASSKAQGNTEAFF. CDR3 DNA: TGTGCCAGCAGTAAGGCACAGGGGAACACTGAAGCTTTCTTT.

The chain has TRBV27 and TRBJ2-1; 8 nucleotides align to TRBD1. This CDR3 is 15 amino acids long. The germline V gene encodes CDR1 MNHEY and CDR2 SMNVEV (reference sequence). J was trimmed by 5 bases and V by 6 bases; bases with no gene match: 9. The CDR3 sequence: CASRGWGQVDNEQFF. CDR3 DNA sequence: TGTGCCAGCAGGGGGTGGGGACAGGTTGACAATGAGCAGTTCTTC.

This CDR3 reads CASSLGSRAHEQYF. The CDR3 region has the DNA TGTGCCAGCAGTTTAGGTAGCAGAGCCCACGAGCAGTACTTC. The gene calls are TRBV28 and TRBJ2-7; D is unclear. V lost 2 bases and J 5 bases, leaving 13 bases between the germline ends. CDR3 length: 14 amino acids. Germline CDR1 MDHEN, CDR2 SYDVKM. The whole variable domain, filled in from reference TRBV28 and TRBJ2-7, reads DVKVTQSSRYLVKRTGEKVFLECVQDMDHENMFWYRQDPGLGLRLIYFSYDVKMKEKGDIPEGYSVSREKKERFSLILESASTNQTSMYLCASSLGSRAHEQYFGPGTRLTVT.

This clone was detected only a few times. The rearrangement links TRBV5-4 to TRBJ1-4, with D uncertain. The CDR3 totals 15 residues. The V end lost 0 bases, the J end lost 8 bases, and 14 bases lay between the germline ends. The germline V gene has CDR1 SGHNT and CDR2 YYREEE (reference sequence). CDR3 DNA: TGTGCCAGCAGCTTGGGCGGCTCACTAGGGGAAAAACTGTTTTTT. Protein product: CASSLGGSLGEKLFF.

The chain links TRBV5-6 to TRBJ2-7; a possible D gene is TRBD2 (6 bases). The CDR3 contains 13 residues. With 1 base removed from V and 3 bases from J, the gap between germline ends came to 8 bases. The germline gives CDR1 SGHDT, CDR2 YYEEEE. The CDR3 sequence: CASSLIGSYEQYF. For the CDR3, the DNA is TGTGCCAGCAGCTTGATCGGGAGCTACGAGCAGTACTTC.

J is TRBJ2-3 and V is TRBV5-1; 11 nucleotides match TRBD2. Germline lookup yields CDR1 SGHRS and CDR2 YFSETQ. This CDR3 contains 15 residues. V lost 4 bases, J lost 1 base, and 2 bases stayed unmatched. This chain's CDR3 is CASSRGLAGTDTQYF. The CDR3 DNA sequence: TGCGCCAGCAGCAGGGGACTAGCGGGCACAGATACGCAGTATTTT.